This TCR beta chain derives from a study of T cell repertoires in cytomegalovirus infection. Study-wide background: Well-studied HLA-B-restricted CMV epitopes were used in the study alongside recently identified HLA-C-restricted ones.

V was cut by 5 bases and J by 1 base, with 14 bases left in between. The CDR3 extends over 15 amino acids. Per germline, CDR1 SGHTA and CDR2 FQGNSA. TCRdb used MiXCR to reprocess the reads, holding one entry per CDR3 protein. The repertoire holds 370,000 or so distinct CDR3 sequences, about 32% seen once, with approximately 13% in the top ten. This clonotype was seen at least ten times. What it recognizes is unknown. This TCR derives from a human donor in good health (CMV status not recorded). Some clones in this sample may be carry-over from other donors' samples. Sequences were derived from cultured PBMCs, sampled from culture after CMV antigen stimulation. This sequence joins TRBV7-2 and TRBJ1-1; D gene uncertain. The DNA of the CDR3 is TGTGCCAGCAGCCTCGGTACCCTGCAGAACACTGAAGCTTTCTTT. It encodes CASSLGTLQNTEAFF.